The T cell receptor (beta chain) under discussion was sequenced for a study of blood T cells in healthy people across ages. Note on this clonotype: What it recognizes is unknown.

V was cut by 11 bases and J by 3 bases, with 8 bases left in between. The CDR3 is made up of 11 amino acids. Germline values: CDR1 SEHNR, CDR2 FQNEAQ (reference sequence). Per-sample yields of isolated PBMCs were at least 7 million. The authors ran a second PCR of 7 to 11 cycles using a sample-barcoded 5' primer and a J-beta primer mix. Per sample, CDR3-containing paired-end reads numbered at least 2.5 million. TCRdb independently ran MiXCR on the 5' RACE reads; one entry per CDR3 protein. This sample has 600,000 to 1,000,000 distinct CDR3 sequences, with roughly 50% found just once. Study-wide points: No conclusive comparison of naive versus antigen-experienced cells was possible with unsorted PBMCs. Older age went with lower TCR beta diversity per million T cells, in a roughly linear way.

The chain links TRBV7-9 to TRBJ1-5, with unresolved D. Sequencing input: blood. The clonotype was recovered from a man aged 25 to 40 in good health. CDR3 residues: CAAGFNQPQHF. The CDR3 DNA reads as TGTGCCGCGGGTTTCAATCAGCCCCAGCATTTT. The variable domain in full, completed from reference TRBV7-9 and TRBJ1-5, reads DTGVSQNPRHKITKRGQNVTFRCDPISEHNRLYWYRQTLGQGPEFLTYFQNEAQLEKSRLLSDRFSAERPKGSFSTLEIQRTEQGDSAMYLCAAGFNQPQHFGDGTRLSIL.